This T cell receptor beta chain was retrieved from a study of identifying expanded T cells in peripheral blood. The CDR3 sequence is 14 residues long. The V gene's germline CDR1 is LGHNT and CDR2 FRNRAP. V lost 7 bases to trimming and J lost 7 bases, with 19 bases between them. A remark on this clone: Its antigen is not known.

Here immunoSEQ multiplex PCR was the method, and the copy in TCRdb shows in-frame clones only, minus some. The repertoire includes 100,000 to 150,000 clones, around four fifths of them detected once, and 3% to 3.5% sits in the top ten. Study-level results: Variance in clone template counts between roughly 2-week samples significantly increased with total template count across all healthy donors. Differentially abundant clones: 0.95 to 1.5 between replicates, approximately 15 at about two weeks, less than 20 at four.

Collection occurred without any documented infections or immune events in donors. This receptor was identified in a person aged 18 to 70 in good health. This chain joins TRBV12-5 and TRBJ2-5, with D perhaps TRBD1 or TRBD2 (6 bases each). Material: blood. CDR3 DNA sequence: TGTGCTAGTGCCCTGGACTACCCCAGGGGGACCCAGTACTTC. Residues: CASALDYPRGTQYF.